The source of this T cell receptor beta chain is a study of blood T cell repertoires in COVID-19 (dated by TCRdb to the early 2020s). Broadly, across the study: Samples from collaborators originated in the United States, Italy and Spain and spanned both the acute and convalescent phases of COVID-19. Sample metadata almost always included a de-identified subject ID, COVID-19 status, age in years and sex. The repertoires were made available in a free public database intended to serve as a resource for research on the immune response to SARS-CoV-2. Subjects who had been exposed to COVID-19, were actively infected with it, or had recovered from it provided the deeply sampled blood TCRbeta repertoires that made up the dataset. HLA class I and class II types, where available, came from metadata supplied by the sample provider rather than from assay-based typing. The prospective study material was composed of cDNA or gDNA derived from T cells, B-cell-depleted T cells, or PBMCs. The samples were drawn from two sources: the first 160 participants of the ongoing ImmuneRACE study, and fewer than 1,500 subjects contributed by 6 global collaborators. Summary of the overall study and its limitations: How much clinical and demographic metadata was included differed by source and by participant, and the metadata was provided uncurated.

About this clone: What this receptor recognizes is not known. Base quality data are lacking; no much larger clone is found one base away.

The collaborating institutions used their own protocols to collect whole blood in K2EDTA tubes. Collaborator samples were shipped for TCRbeta analysis as frozen whole blood, isolated PBMCs, or DNA extracted from either sample type. TCRbeta CDR3 regions were amplified from genomic DNA using the immunoSEQ Assay, a bias-controlled multiplex PCR. For the original study's pipeline: Nucleated cell counts per sample were estimated from amplification of reference gene primers within the assay. To quantify the absolute abundance of each unique TCRbeta CDR3 rearrangement, sequence reads were collapsed and filtered. For each sample, productive Simpson clonality was calculated as the square root of Simpson's diversity index across productive rearrangements. In its TCRdb copy, this immuneACCESS table keeps in-frame sequences only and misses some clones. Where compared with another copy, unresolved V genes explain less than half of these, and the others have no known cause. D and trimming come from the DNA, and the V and J calls and clone size come from that table. This sample is represented by about 120,000 clones; roughly 90% of them were singletons. Clones ranked in the top ten supply 4% to 5.5% of the sample.

According to the germline V gene (reference sequence), CDR1 reads LGHDT and CDR2 reads YNNKEL. Trimming leaves V shorter by 4 bases and J shorter by 0 bases, with the junction holding 13 bases beyond the gene matches. Measured from the cysteine to the phenylalanine, the CDR3 is 18 residues long. Only CDR3 DNA remains: 54 bases, in frame from the first base. The chain links TRBV3-1 (or the pseudogene TRBV3-2) with TRBJ2-3; 7 bases in the junction line up with TRBD2. What was sequenced was peripheral blood. The clonotype comes from a man aged 40-49 years with acute or convalescent COVID-19. The DNA is TGTGCCAGCAGCCGGCACTTTACTAGCGTTAGAAGCACAGATACGCAGTATTTT. Its coded protein is CASSRHFTSVRSTDTQYF.